This record covers a single T cell receptor beta chain. These data belong to a study of blood T cell repertoires in COVID-19. Study as a whole: Specimens from acute and convalescent COVID-19 originated in the United States, Italy and Spain. PBMCs, B-cell-depleted T cells, or T cells were the source of the cDNA or gDNA that made up the material.

In the original processing: From reference gene primer amplification, estimates of nucleated cell counts were derived. Assay used: immunoSEQ multiplex PCR; TCRdb lists only in-frame clones, some missing. For V, J and clone size, that table is used; D and trimming come from the DNA. This table holds 88,000 or so clones, around 88% found once. Trimming took off 3 bases at V and 6 bases at J, with 12 bases between the two ends. CDR1 and CDR2 from the germline V gene are LNHDA and SQIVND (reference sequence). The length of the CDR3 is 15 residues. J is TRBJ1-6 and V is TRBV19; D uncertain. The receptor comes from a man aged 60-69 years with acute or convalescent COVID-19. The sample comprised peripheral blood. The CDR3 region has the DNA TGTGCCAGTAGTATTCGTCCGACGGGTAATTCACCCCTCCACTTT. It encodes CASSIRPTGNSPLHF.